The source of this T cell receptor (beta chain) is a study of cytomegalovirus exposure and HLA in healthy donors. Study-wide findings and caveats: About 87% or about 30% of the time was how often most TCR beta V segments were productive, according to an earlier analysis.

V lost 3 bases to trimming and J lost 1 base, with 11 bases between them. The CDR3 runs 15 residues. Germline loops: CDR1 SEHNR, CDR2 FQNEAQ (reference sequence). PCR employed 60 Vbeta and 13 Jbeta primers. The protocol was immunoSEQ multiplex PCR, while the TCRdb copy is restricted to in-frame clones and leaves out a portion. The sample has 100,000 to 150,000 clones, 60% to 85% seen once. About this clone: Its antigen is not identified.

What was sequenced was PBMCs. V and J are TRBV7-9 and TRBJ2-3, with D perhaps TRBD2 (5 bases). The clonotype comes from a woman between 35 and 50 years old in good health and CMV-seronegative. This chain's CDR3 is CASSLVERGTDTQYF. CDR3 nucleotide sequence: TGTGCCAGCAGCTTGGTGGAGAGGGGCACAGATACGCAGTATTTT.